These T cell receptor beta chains were read from a single sample in a study of technical replicates of blood from a handful of donors. Data came from immunoSEQ multiplex PCR; TCRdb stores just in-frame clones and leaves some out. The repertoire holds about 75,000 clones, with 95% to 98% as singletons. Sequencing input: T cells isolated from PBMCs. These receptors were taken from a human donor in good health. Each CDR3 is given with its conserved first and last residue. The order of the fields is D gene, J gene, V gene, clone size, CDR3 DNA, CDR3 protein. The D gene is left open where the match is weak. Rows may omit the clone size; those that give it use once, few, many or a size class.

d_call: NA; j_call: TRBJ2-2; v_call: TRBV7-9; clone_size: once; cdr3_nt: TGTGCCAGCAGCCCTCCGGACAGCGGAATCGGGGAGCTGTTTTTT; cdr3_aa: CASSPPDSGIGELFF
d_call: NA; j_call: TRBJ2-4; v_call: TRBV25-1; clone_size: once; cdr3_nt: TGTGCCAGCAGCGCCCCTGGAAGGAGCATTCAGTACTTC; cdr3_aa: CASSAPGRSIQYF
d_call: TRBD2; j_call: TRBJ2-3; v_call: TRBV28; clone_size: NA; cdr3_nt: TGTGCCAGCAGTCAAACTAGCGCGGTTACAGATACGCAGTATTTT; cdr3_aa: CASSQTSAVTDTQYF
d_call: NA; j_call: TRBJ1-1; v_call: TRBV7-9; clone_size: NA; cdr3_nt: TGTGCCAGCAGGGACCCCGGGATGAACACTGAAGCTTTCTTT; cdr3_aa: CASRDPGMNTEAFF
d_call: TRBD2; j_call: TRBJ2-2; v_call: TRBV5-1; clone_size: NA; cdr3_nt: TGCGCCAGCATGACTAGCGGGTACACCGGGGAGCTGTTTTTT; cdr3_aa: CASMTSGYTGELFF
d_call: TRBD2; j_call: TRBJ2-7; v_call: TRBV4-1; clone_size: NA; cdr3_nt: TGCGCCAGCAGCCCTCTACTTCTAGCGGGAGCGGTGGAGCAGTACTTC; cdr3_aa: CASSPLLLAGAVEQYF
d_call: NA; j_call: TRBJ2-6; v_call: TRBV12-5; clone_size: NA; cdr3_nt: TGTGCTAGTGGACGATCGCATCAGGTCCACTCTGGGGCCAACGTCCTGACTTTC; cdr3_aa: CASGRSHQVHSGANVLTF
d_call: NA; j_call: TRBJ1-1; v_call: TRBV28; clone_size: NA; cdr3_nt: TGTGCCAGCAGTTTTGGGGGCAAGACTGAAGCTTTCTTT; cdr3_aa: CASSFGGKTEAFF
d_call: NA; j_call: TRBJ1-1; v_call: TRBV11-2; clone_size: NA; cdr3_nt: TGTGCCAGCAGCCCCTCAGGGGCGGCGAACACTGAAGCTTTCTTT; cdr3_aa: CASSPSGAANTEAFF
d_call: NA; j_call: TRBJ2-6; v_call: TRBV28; clone_size: NA; cdr3_nt: TGTGCCAGCAGTTTATCTGTGGCCAACTCTGGGGCCAACGTCCTGACTTTC; cdr3_aa: CASSLSVANSGANVLTF
d_call: TRBD1; j_call: TRBJ1-1; v_call: TRBV19; clone_size: NA; cdr3_nt: TGTGCCAGTAGCAAGGGACAGGACACTGAAGCTTTCTTT; cdr3_aa: CASSKGQDTEAFF
d_call: NA; j_call: TRBJ2-3; v_call: TRBV7-6; clone_size: NA; cdr3_nt: TGTGCCAGCAGCCGAGACACAGATACGCAGTATTTT; cdr3_aa: CASSRDTDTQYF
d_call: TRBD2; j_call: TRBJ2-5; v_call: TRBV11-3; clone_size: NA; cdr3_nt: TGTGCCAGCAGCTCCTGGACTAGCCCCCAAGAGACCCAGTACTTC; cdr3_aa: CASSSWTSPQETQYF
d_call: TRBD2; j_call: TRBJ2-7; v_call: TRBV18; clone_size: NA; cdr3_nt: TGTGCCAGCTCACCTAGGGGACTAGCGGGAGGCGAGCAGTACTTC; cdr3_aa: CASSPRGLAGGEQYF
d_call: TRBD2; j_call: TRBJ2-7; v_call: TRBV5-8; clone_size: NA; cdr3_nt: TGTGCCAGCAGCTTGGAATCCGGGAGGAACGAGCAGTACTTC; cdr3_aa: CASSLESGRNEQYF
d_call: TRBD1; j_call: TRBJ1-5; v_call: TRBV10-1; clone_size: NA; cdr3_nt: TGCGCCAGCAGTGACAGGGGGCAGCCCCAGCATTTT; cdr3_aa: CASSDRGQPQHF
d_call: NA; j_call: TRBJ1-1; v_call: TRBV28; clone_size: NA; cdr3_nt: TGTGCCAGCAGTGTCCTTATGAACACTGAAGCTTTCTTT; cdr3_aa: CASSVLMNTEAFF
d_call: NA; j_call: TRBJ1-2; v_call: TRBV25-1; clone_size: NA; cdr3_nt: TGTGCCAGCAGTGGACAGGCTGCCTATGGCTACACCTTC; cdr3_aa: CASSGQAAYGYTF
d_call: NA; j_call: TRBJ1-6; v_call: TRBV7-3; clone_size: NA; cdr3_nt: TGTGCCAGCAGCCCATCCGGCAGGGTTAATTCACCCCTCCACTTT; cdr3_aa: CASSPSGRVNSPLHF
d_call: TRBD1; j_call: TRBJ2-5; v_call: TRBV6-5; clone_size: NA; cdr3_nt: TGTGCCAGCAGTTTCGAGACAGGGGAAGAAGAGACCCAGTACTTC; cdr3_aa: CASSFETGEEETQYF
d_call: TRBD2; j_call: TRBJ2-5; v_call: TRBV5-6; clone_size: NA; cdr3_nt: TGTGCCAGCAGCTTGCCCGTAGCGGGGAAAGAGACCCAGTACTTC; cdr3_aa: CASSLPVAGKETQYF
d_call: TRBD2; j_call: TRBJ2-1; v_call: TRBV2; clone_size: NA; cdr3_nt: TGTGCCAGCAATCAGCGGGAGGGCGGTGAGCAGTTCTTC; cdr3_aa: CASNQREGGEQFF
d_call: TRBD1; j_call: TRBJ2-7; v_call: TRBV29-1; clone_size: NA; cdr3_nt: TGCAGCGTTGCGCAGGGACAGCAAACCTACGAGCAGTACTTC; cdr3_aa: CSVAQGQQTYEQYF
d_call: TRBD1; j_call: TRBJ2-7; v_call: TRBV7-9; clone_size: NA; cdr3_nt: TGTGCCAGCAGCCCCAGAGCCGGCCAGGGGGCCACCTACGAGCAGTACTTC; cdr3_aa: CASSPRAGQGATYEQYF
d_call: NA; j_call: TRBJ1-1; v_call: TRBV2; clone_size: NA; cdr3_nt: TGTGCCAGCAGTGAAAGGGGGTACGAAGCTGAAGCTTTCTTT; cdr3_aa: CASSERGYEAEAFF
d_call: NA; j_call: TRBJ1-1; v_call: TRBV7-9; clone_size: NA; cdr3_nt: TGTGCCAGCAGCTGGGGGACTAACATGAACACTGAAGCTTTCTTT; cdr3_aa: CASSWGTNMNTEAFF
d_call: NA; j_call: TRBJ1-2; v_call: TRBV30; clone_size: NA; cdr3_nt: TGTGCCTGGAGTCGAGATGGGGGCGAGTATGGCTACACCTTC; cdr3_aa: CAWSRDGGEYGYTF
d_call: TRBD1; j_call: TRBJ2-1; v_call: TRBV5-1; clone_size: NA; cdr3_nt: TGCGCCAGCAGCAAGGGGACAGGAAGATTGAATGAGCAGTTCTTC; cdr3_aa: CASSKGTGRLNEQFF
d_call: NA; j_call: TRBJ1-5; v_call: TRBV30; clone_size: NA; cdr3_nt: TGTGCCTGGAGTCGGGATAGCAATCAGCCCCAGCATTTT; cdr3_aa: CAWSRDSNQPQHF
d_call: TRBD2; j_call: TRBJ2-1; v_call: TRBV10-1; clone_size: NA; cdr3_nt: TGCGCCAGCAGCCCGGGACTAGGGAGAAATGAGCAGTTCTTC; cdr3_aa: CASSPGLGRNEQFF
d_call: TRBD1; j_call: TRBJ2-7; v_call: TRBV11-2; clone_size: NA; cdr3_nt: TGTGCCAGCAGCTTAGATATTTCGGACAGGGAAAACGAGCAGTACTTC; cdr3_aa: CASSLDISDRENEQYF
d_call: TRBD1; j_call: TRBJ2-5; v_call: TRBV5-1; clone_size: NA; cdr3_nt: TGCGCCAGCGACAGGGGGCAGAGGGAGACCCAGTACTTC; cdr3_aa: CASDRGQRETQYF
d_call: NA; j_call: TRBJ2-7; v_call: TRBV7-9; clone_size: NA; cdr3_nt: TGTGCCAGCAGCTCATTGGCAGGGATCTCCTACGAGCAGTACTTC; cdr3_aa: CASSSLAGISYEQYF
d_call: NA; j_call: TRBJ1-1; v_call: TRBV29-1; clone_size: NA; cdr3_nt: TGCAGCGTTGATTGGCGGGTGAACACTGAAGCTTTCTTT; cdr3_aa: CSVDWRVNTEAFF
d_call: TRBD2; j_call: TRBJ2-2; v_call: TRBV25-1; clone_size: NA; cdr3_nt: TGTGCCAGCAGTGAATCTATGGGAGCGGGGGGCACCGGGGAGCTGTTTTTT; cdr3_aa: CASSESMGAGGTGELFF
d_call: NA; j_call: TRBJ2-1; v_call: TRBV5-1; clone_size: NA; cdr3_nt: TGCGCCAGCAGCTTGTTAACCGGACAGATAAACAATGAGCAGTTCTTC; cdr3_aa: CASSLLTGQINNEQFF
d_call: TRBD2; j_call: TRBJ2-1; v_call: TRBV10-2; clone_size: NA; cdr3_nt: TGCGCCAGCAGGGGACTAGCTGGGCAAAAGGGTAATGAGCAGTTCTTC; cdr3_aa: CASRGLAGQKGNEQFF
d_call: TRBD2; j_call: TRBJ2-1; v_call: TRBV29-1; clone_size: NA; cdr3_nt: TGCAGCGCCCGAACCCCCGGGCTAGCGGGGAGCAATGAGCAGTTCTTC; cdr3_aa: CSARTPGLAGSNEQFF
d_call: NA; j_call: TRBJ2-7; v_call: TRBV12-5; clone_size: NA; cdr3_nt: TGTGCTAGTGGTTTGGTTATTTACGAGCAGTACTTC; cdr3_aa: CASGLVIYEQYF
d_call: NA; j_call: TRBJ1-5; v_call: TRBV10-3; clone_size: NA; cdr3_nt: TGTGCCATCTCCAGAGCGGGGGACGGGAGGAATCAGCCCCAGCATTTT; cdr3_aa: CAISRAGDGRNQPQHF
d_call: TRBD1; j_call: TRBJ1-5; v_call: TRBV19; clone_size: NA; cdr3_nt: TGTGCCAGTAAAGTGTCAGGGGGTAGCAATCAGCCCCAGCATTTT; cdr3_aa: CASKVSGGSNQPQHF
d_call: TRBD2; j_call: TRBJ2-7; v_call: TRBV10-3; clone_size: NA; cdr3_nt: TGTGCCACGGGGGGGAGGCCAGACTACGAGCAGTACTTC; cdr3_aa: CATGGRPDYEQYF
d_call: TRBD1; j_call: TRBJ2-1; v_call: TRBV2; clone_size: NA; cdr3_nt: TGTGCCAGCAGTCTGGGACAGGGGTCCGAAAGTGAGCAGTTCTTC; cdr3_aa: CASSLGQGSESEQFF
d_call: NA; j_call: TRBJ1-1; v_call: TRBV9; clone_size: NA; cdr3_nt: TGTGCCAGCAGCGCCGGACAGAACACTGAAGCTTTCTTT; cdr3_aa: CASSAGQNTEAFF
d_call: NA; j_call: TRBJ1-3; v_call: TRBV11-2; clone_size: NA; cdr3_nt: TGTGCCAGCAGCTCGTCTAGGACTGGAAACACCATATATTTT; cdr3_aa: CASSSSRTGNTIYF
d_call: TRBD1; j_call: TRBJ2-3; v_call: TRBV10-3; clone_size: NA; cdr3_nt: TGTGCCATCAGTGGGACAGGGGAAGGGTCTAGCACAGATACGCAGTATTTT; cdr3_aa: CAISGTGEGSSTDTQYF
d_call: NA; j_call: TRBJ1-2; v_call: TRBV30; clone_size: NA; cdr3_nt: TGTGCCTGGAGTAGAGGACTTAAAGGGGGCTACACCTTC; cdr3_aa: CAWSRGLKGGYTF
d_call: TRBD1; j_call: TRBJ1-1; v_call: TRBV4-2; clone_size: NA; cdr3_nt: TGTGCCAGCAGCCAGGGACAGGGTAAGAACACTGAAGCTTTCTTT; cdr3_aa: CASSQGQGKNTEAFF
d_call: NA; j_call: TRBJ2-2; v_call: TRBV7-2; clone_size: NA; cdr3_nt: TGTGCCAGCAGCTCTTACACCGGGGAGCTGTTTTTT; cdr3_aa: CASSSYTGELFF
d_call: NA; j_call: TRBJ1-2; v_call: TRBV4-1; clone_size: NA; cdr3_nt: TGCGCCAGCAGCCAACCAAACACAGGACAGAACTATGGCTACACCTTC; cdr3_aa: CASSQPNTGQNYGYTF
d_call: NA; j_call: TRBJ2-5; v_call: TRBV28; clone_size: NA; cdr3_nt: TGTGCCAGCGCAACATCCGAGACCCAGTACTTC; cdr3_aa: CASATSETQYF
d_call: TRBD1; j_call: TRBJ1-1; v_call: TRBV30; clone_size: NA; cdr3_nt: TGTGCCTGGAGTGTACTAAGGGACAGAAGGGCTTTCTTT; cdr3_aa: CAWSVLRDRRAFF
d_call: NA; j_call: TRBJ1-1; v_call: TRBV6-1; clone_size: once; cdr3_nt: TGTGCCAGCAGCCAACGATCCGGGGGGTGGACTGAAGCTTTCTTT; cdr3_aa: CASSQRSGGWTEAFF